Listed below are T cell receptor beta chains from one sample, sequenced in a study of blood T cell repertoires in COVID-19. Only in-frame clones appear in the TCRdb table, and some are missing; sequencing was by immunoSEQ multiplex PCR. This sample has some 220,000 clones; approximately 91% occur once, and the top ten carry 0.83%. Sequencing was performed on peripheral blood. These TCRs come from a young man with COVID-19, enrolled during active disease. CDR3s include the opening cysteine and the closing phenylalanine or tryptophan. The D gene is left open where the match is weak. Rows may omit the clone size; those that give it use once, few, many or a size class.

j_gene | v_gene | d_gene | abundance | CDR3aa | CDR3nt
TRBJ1-5 | TRBV19 | TRBD1 | . | CASSTRTGGGNQPQHF | TGTGCCAGTAGTACGCGGACAGGGGGAGGCAATCAGCCCCAGCATTTT
TRBJ1-4 | TRBV11-2 | TRBD1 | . | CASSGPTGIEEKLFF | TGTGCCAGCAGCGGCCCGACAGGGATCGAAGAAAAACTGTTTTTT
TRBJ2-7 | TRBV3-1/TRBV3-2 | TRBD1 | . | CASSSLGQGVYEQYF | TGTGCCAGCAGCTCCCTTGGACAGGGGGTTTACGAGCAGTACTTC
TRBJ2-2 | TRBV10-3 | . | . | CAITLQGNTGELFF | TGTGCCATCACCCTGCAGGGTAACACCGGGGAGCTGTTTTTT
TRBJ1-2 | TRBV5-6 | TRBD1 | . | CASSLVGTGFFLGYTF | TGTGCCAGCAGCTTGGTAGGGACAGGGTTTTTTCTTGGCTACACCTTC
TRBJ2-7 | TRBV6-6 | TRBD1 | . | CASRTGTGAYEQYF | TGTGCCAGCAGGACCGGGACAGGAGCCTACGAGCAGTACTTC
TRBJ1-4 | TRBV2 | TRBD1 | . | CASNLQGIGNEKLFF | TGTGCCAGCAACTTACAGGGGATAGGCAATGAAAAACTGTTTTTT
TRBJ1-2 | TRBV11-2 | . | . | CASSPTGTQGGYTF | TGTGCCAGCAGCCCAACAGGGACCCAGGGCGGCTACACCTTC
TRBJ1-3 | TRBV14 | TRBD1 | . | CASSHRTGAGNTIYF | TGTGCCAGCAGCCACCGGACAGGAGCCGGAAACACCATATATTTT
TRBJ1-2 | TRBV6-5 | . | . | CASSYQPFAEGYTF | TGTGCCAGCAGTTACCAGCCCTTCGCGGAAGGCTACACCTTC
TRBJ1-2 | TRBV19 | . | . | CASSIQAPRPIGYTF | TGTGCCAGTAGTATACAGGCTCCCCGACCTATTGGCTACACCTTC
TRBJ2-2 | TRBV24-1 | TRBD2 | once | CATSDAGLAGGTNTGELFF | TGTGCCACCAGTGATGCCGGACTAGCGGGGGGGACGAACACCGGGGAGCTGTTTTTT
TRBJ2-1 | TRBV7-9 | . | . | CASSTLSSYNEQFF | TGTGCCAGCAGTACCCTAAGCTCCTACAATGAGCAGTTCTTC
TRBJ2-3 | TRBV12-5 | . | . | CASGLVQRGEADTQYF | TGTGCTAGTGGTTTGGTACAAAGGGGCGAGGCAGATACGCAGTATTTT
TRBJ1-3 | TRBV7-9 | . | . | CASSLSPKTDGNTIYF | TGTGCCAGCAGCCTCTCACCTAAGACAGATGGAAACACCATATATTTT
TRBJ1-5 | TRBV5-1 | TRBD1 | . | CASSLGTGVNQPQHF | TGCGCCAGCAGCTTGGGGACAGGGGTCAATCAGCCCCAGCATTTT
TRBJ1-2 | TRBV3-1/TRBV3-2 | . | few | CASSQGSNTNYGYTF | TGTGCCAGCAGCCAAGGGAGCAACACTAACTATGGCTACACCTTC
TRBJ2-7 | TRBV12-1 | . | few | CASSFSPQPLCLDRGTGEQYF | TGTGCCAGCAGCTTTTCTCCCCAACCGCTTTGTCTAGACAGGGGGACGGGGGAGCAGTACTTC
TRBJ1-3 | TRBV9 | TRBD1 | . | CASSRLPGQGREGGNTIYF | TGTGCCAGCAGCCGCCTCCCGGGACAGGGTCGAGAAGGTGGAAACACCATATATTTT
TRBJ1-5 | TRBV25-1 | TRBD1 | . | CASRAAGQGDQPQHF | TGTGCCAGCAGGGCAGCGGGACAGGGTGATCAGCCCCAGCATTTT
TRBJ1-1 | TRBV4-2 | . | few | CASSQSQGTEAFF | TGTGCCAGCAGCCAATCACAGGGAACTGAAGCTTTCTTT
TRBJ2-5 | TRBV11-3 | TRBD1 | . | CASSLGTGEETQYF | TGTGCCAGCAGCTTGGGGACAGGGGAAGAGACCCAGTACTTC
TRBJ2-2 | TRBV10-2 | TRBD2 | . | CASRVAGAANTGELFF | TGCGCCAGCAGGGTAGCGGGGGCCGCGAACACCGGGGAGCTGTTTTTT
TRBJ1-2 | TRBV30 | . | . | CAWTPGGLGYTF | TGTGCCTGGACCCCGGGGGGCCTTGGCTACACCTTC
TRBJ1-4 | TRBV21-1 | . | . | CASSKVPGIGELFF | TGTGCCAGCAGCAAAGTTCCGGGGATTGGGGAACTGTTTTTT
TRBJ2-5 | TRBV7-9 | . | . | CASSPFDLGGRETQYF | TGTGCCAGCAGCCCCTTTGATTTAGGAGGGCGGGAGACCCAGTACTTC
TRBJ1-4 | TRBV6-1 | TRBD1 | . | CASSERTGGEKLFF | TGTGCCAGCAGTGAAAGGACAGGGGGTGAAAAACTGTTTTTT
TRBJ1-1 | TRBV13 | . | . | CASSFWNTEAFF | TGTGCCAGCAGCTTCTGGAACACTGAAGCTTTCTTT
TRBJ2-2 | TRBV19 | . | . | CASSTGGLANTGELFF | TGTGCCAGTAGCACCGGAGGGCTTGCGAACACCGGGGAGCTGTTTTTT
TRBJ1-5 | TRBV5-1 | TRBD1 | . | CASSFTGTDQPQHF | TGCGCCAGCAGCTTTACAGGGACAGATCAGCCCCAGCATTTT
TRBJ1-1 | TRBV6-5 | TRBD1 | . | CASRWGRGYTEAFF | TGTGCCAGCAGGTGGGGCAGGGGGTACACTGAAGCTTTCTTT
TRBJ1-1 | TRBV10-1 | TRBD1 | . | CASSPGQGIEAFF | TGCGCCAGCAGTCCGGGACAGGGAATTGAAGCTTTCTTT
TRBJ2-7 | TRBV14 | TRBD1 | . | CASSQDQGTGFYEQYF | TGTGCCAGCAGCCAAGATCAAGGGACAGGGTTTTACGAGCAGTACTTC
TRBJ2-6 | TRBV6-5 | . | . | CASTPNNGKVLTF | TGTGCCAGCACCCCAAATAACGGGAAAGTCCTGACTTTC
TRBJ2-5 | TRBV5-1 | . | . | CASSVPDSFAEETQYF | TGCGCCAGCAGCGTCCCGGACAGCTTCGCCGAGGAGACCCAGTACTTC
TRBJ1-1 | TRBV3-1/TRBV3-2 | TRBD1 | . | CASSPGGGGTDSWNTEAFF | TGTGCCAGCAGCCCCGGAGGAGGAGGGACAGATAGCTGGAACACTGAAGCTTTCTTT
TRBJ1-6 | TRBV25-1 | . | . | CASSDSGNSPLHF | TGTGCCAGCAGTGATTCGGGGAATTCACCCCTCCACTTT
TRBJ2-7 | TRBV19 | . | . | CASSVTGDSYEQYF | TGTGCCAGTAGTGTAACAGGAGACTCCTACGAGCAGTACTTC
TRBJ2-2 | TRBV19 | . | . | CASSIRGAGSPGELFF | TGTGCCAGTAGTATCAGGGGCGCGGGTAGTCCCGGGGAGCTGTTTTTT
TRBJ1-2 | TRBV5-4 | . | . | CASSLGQRNYGYTF | TGTGCCAGCAGCTTGGGACAGAGGAACTATGGCTACACCTTC
TRBJ1-5 | TRBV10-3 | TRBD1 | few | CAIQTGPNQPQHF | TGTGCCATCCAGACAGGGCCCAATCAGCCCCAGCATTTT
TRBJ1-2 | TRBV5-6 | TRBD1 | once | CASSSPPGGYGYTF | TGTGCCAGCAGCTCACCCCCAGGGGGCTATGGCTACACCTTC
TRBJ2-1 | TRBV5-1 | TRBD2 | . | CASSLEAGEYNEQFF | TGCGCCAGCAGCTTGGAAGCGGGGGAATACAATGAGCAGTTCTTC
TRBJ1-1 | TRBV6-1 | . | . | CASSEAGALPPNTEAFF | TGTGCCAGCAGTGAAGCGGGAGCACTTCCCCCTAACACTGAAGCTTTCTTT
TRBJ1-2 | TRBV30 | . | few | CAWSVPQPRDYGYTF | TGTGCCTGGAGTGTTCCCCAACCTCGGGACTATGGCTACACCTTC